This T cell receptor beta chain is from a study of PD-1 blockade in classical Hodgkin lymphoma. Every patient relapsed after autologous stem cell transplantation, and brentuximab vedotin exposure varied. Patients reached a best response of complete response, partial response or progressive disease. The CDR3 is made up of 12 amino acids. Trimming pared 3 bases from V and 7 bases from J, leaving 11 bases between. Germline V lookup: CDR1 SGHRS, CDR2 YFSETQ. Sequenced by immunoSEQ multiplex PCR; TCRdb stores in-frame clones only, minus some. The profile shows 100,000 to 120,000 clones, 89% of them singletons.

The receptor comes from a human donor with classical Hodgkin lymphoma. The sequencing here drew on peripheral blood mononuclear cells (PBMCs), taken before the second cycle of nivolumab. This chain uses TRBV5-1 with TRBJ2-7; D is unclear. This chain's CDR3 is CASSSGRWEQYF. In nucleotides, the CDR3 is TGCGCCAGCAGCTCAGGCCGGTGGGAGCAGTACTTC.